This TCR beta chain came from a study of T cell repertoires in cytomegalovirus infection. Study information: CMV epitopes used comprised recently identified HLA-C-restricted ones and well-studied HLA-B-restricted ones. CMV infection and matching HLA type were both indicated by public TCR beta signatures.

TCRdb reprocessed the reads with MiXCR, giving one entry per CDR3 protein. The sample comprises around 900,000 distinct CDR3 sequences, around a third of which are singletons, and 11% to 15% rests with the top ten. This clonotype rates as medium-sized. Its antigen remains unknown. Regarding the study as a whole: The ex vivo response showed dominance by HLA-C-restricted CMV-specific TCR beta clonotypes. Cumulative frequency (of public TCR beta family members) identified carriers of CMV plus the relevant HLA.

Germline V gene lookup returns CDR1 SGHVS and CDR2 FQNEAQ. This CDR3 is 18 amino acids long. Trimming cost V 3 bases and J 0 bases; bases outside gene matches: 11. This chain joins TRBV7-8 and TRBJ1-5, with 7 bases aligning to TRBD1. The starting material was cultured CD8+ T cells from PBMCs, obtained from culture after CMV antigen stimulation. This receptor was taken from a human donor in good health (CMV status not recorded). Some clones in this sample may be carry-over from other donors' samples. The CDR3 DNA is TGTGCCAGCAGCTTCACAATCCGAGGACAGGTTAGCAATCAGCCCCAGCATTTT. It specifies CASSFTIRGQVSNQPQHF. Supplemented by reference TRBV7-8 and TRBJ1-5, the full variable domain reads GAGVSQSPRYKVAKRGQDVALRCDPISGHVSLFWYQQALGQGPEFLTYFQNEAQLDKSGLPSDRFFAERPEGSVSTLKIQRTQQEDSAVYLCASSFTIRGQVSNQPQHFGDGTRLSIL.